This TCR beta chain was sequenced during a study of T-cell reconstitution after alpha-beta-depleted transplantation in children. In germline, CDR1 is SEHNR, CDR2 FQNEAQ (reference sequence). Trimming left V 1 base short and J 4 bases short, with 11 bases between. The CDR3 spans 15 residues. Unique molecular identifiers were built into the TCRbeta library. TCRdb processed the PCR reads anew with MiXCR; each CDR3 protein has one entry. The sample yields around 700,000 distinct CDR3 sequences, 10% to 15% seen once. This clonotype was seen a handful of times. The gene calls are TRBV7-9 and TRBJ2-1, with unresolved D. Sample: PBMCs, taken before TCRalphabeta/CD19-depleted stem cell transplant. The origin of this receptor is a girl aged 2-10 years with congenital amegakaryocytic thrombocytopenia, due to receive a stem cell transplant. The CDR3 nucleotides read TGTGCCAGCAGCTTAGGGGTGGTCTCGTACAATGAGCAGTTCTTC. Translation gives CASSLGVVSYNEQFF.